This is a list of T cell receptor beta chains from one sample in a study of CD8 T cells in Susac syndrome. TCRdb re-analysed the immunoSEQ multiplex PCR reads in MiXCR, keeping a single row per CDR3 protein. The sample has more than 250,000 distinct CDR3 sequences; 92% are singletons. The sample comprised CD4+ T cells from PBMCs. These receptors were collected from a human donor with multiple sclerosis. The CDR3 runs from the conserved cysteine through the conserved F or W. The D gene is left open where the match is weak. The size of a clone is reported for some rows only, either as once, few or many, or as a class for expanded clones.

d_call: TRBD1
j_call: TRBJ1-2
clone_size: .
v_call: TRBV4-2
cdr3_aa: CASSQIRQGRGYGYTF
cdr3_nt: TGTGCCAGCAGCCAAATTAGACAGGGAAGGGGTTATGGCTACACCTTC

d_call: .
j_call: TRBJ1-1
clone_size: .
v_call: TRBV15
cdr3_aa: CATSRDRGGGTIQAFF
cdr3_nt: TGTGCCACCAGCAGAGATCGTGGAGGGGGGACTATCCAAGCTTTCTTT

d_call: .
j_call: TRBJ1-6
clone_size: .
v_call: TRBV6-5
cdr3_aa: CASSYQSSSYNSPLHF
cdr3_nt: TGTGCCAGCAGTTACCAATCGAGCTCCTATAATTCACCCCTCCACTTT

d_call: .
j_call: TRBJ1-1
clone_size: .
v_call: TRBV19
cdr3_aa: CASSIGRGEAFF
cdr3_nt: TGTGCCAGTAGTATAGGGCGCGGTGAAGCTTTCTTT

d_call: .
j_call: TRBJ2-1
clone_size: .
v_call: TRBV29-1
cdr3_aa: CSASVGNAEQFF
cdr3_nt: TGCAGCGCCTCCGTTGGGAACGCGGAGCAGTTCTTC

d_call: .
j_call: TRBJ2-3
clone_size: once
v_call: TRBV11-2
cdr3_aa: CASSHPPTGSLPVDTQYF
cdr3_nt: TGTGCCAGCAGCCATCCGCCGACAGGCTCCTTACCCGTGGATACGCAGTATTTT

d_call: .
j_call: TRBJ1-1
clone_size: .
v_call: TRBV30
cdr3_aa: CAWKRGTTEAFF
cdr3_nt: TGTGCCTGGAAGAGGGGGACAACCGAAGCTTTCTTT

d_call: .
j_call: TRBJ2-7
clone_size: .
v_call: TRBV6-5
cdr3_aa: CASSYSGGDRGSYEQYF
cdr3_nt: TGTGCCAGCAGTTACTCGGGGGGCGACCGTGGCTCCTACGAGCAGTACTTC

d_call: .
j_call: TRBJ2-7
clone_size: .
v_call: TRBV19
cdr3_aa: CASSPQTTGYEQYF
cdr3_nt: TGTGCCAGTAGTCCCCAAACGACAGGCTACGAGCAGTACTTC

d_call: .
j_call: TRBJ2-7
clone_size: .
v_call: TRBV20-1
cdr3_aa: CSAPFPGGGSYEQYF
cdr3_nt: TGCAGTGCTCCGTTCCCAGGGGGGGGATCCTACGAGCAGTACTTC

d_call: .
j_call: TRBJ1-3
clone_size: .
v_call: TRBV6-5
cdr3_aa: CASSYGVRGRNLSGNTIYF
cdr3_nt: TGTGCCAGCAGTTACGGTGTCAGGGGCCGGAATCTCTCTGGAAACACCATATATTTT

d_call: .
j_call: TRBJ2-3
clone_size: .
v_call: TRBV7-2
cdr3_aa: CASSSRRLGPYTDTQYF
cdr3_nt: TGTGCCAGCAGCTCCCGCCGACTGGGACCGTACACAGATACGCAGTATTTT

d_call: TRBD2
j_call: TRBJ2-2
clone_size: once
v_call: TRBV7-2
cdr3_aa: CASSSSPTSGVTGELFF
cdr3_nt: TGTGCCAGCAGCTCCAGCCCGACTAGCGGGGTCACCGGGGAGCTGTTTTTT

d_call: .
j_call: TRBJ1-3
clone_size: .
v_call: TRBV6-5
cdr3_aa: CASSYSIQGIGSGNTIYF
cdr3_nt: TGTGCCAGCAGTTACTCGATTCAGGGGATAGGGTCTGGAAACACCATATATTTT

d_call: TRBD2
j_call: TRBJ2-7
clone_size: .
v_call: TRBV10-3
cdr3_aa: CAISEGLAETEQYF
cdr3_nt: TGTGCCATCAGTGAGGGACTAGCGGAAACCGAGCAGTACTTC

d_call: TRBD1
j_call: TRBJ1-2
clone_size: .
v_call: TRBV7-2
cdr3_aa: CASSLRQGRYTF
cdr3_nt: TGTGCCAGCAGCCTACGACAGGGGCGCTACACCTTC

d_call: .
j_call: TRBJ2-1
clone_size: .
v_call: TRBV15
cdr3_aa: CATSRGGASYNEQFF
cdr3_nt: TGTGCCACCAGCAGAGGAGGTGCCTCCTACAATGAGCAGTTCTTC

d_call: TRBD1
j_call: TRBJ1-1
clone_size: .
v_call: TRBV12-3/TRBV12-4
cdr3_aa: CASTGTAEAFF
cdr3_nt: TGTGCCAGCACCGGGACAGCCGAAGCTTTCTTT

d_call: .
j_call: TRBJ2-2
clone_size: .
v_call: TRBV5-1
cdr3_aa: CASSLYGARNTGELFF
cdr3_nt: TGCGCCAGCAGCTTGTATGGGGCTAGGAACACCGGGGAGCTGTTTTTT

d_call: .
j_call: TRBJ2-7
clone_size: .
v_call: TRBV6-5
cdr3_aa: CASSYSGSAYEQYF
cdr3_nt: TGTGCCAGCAGTTACAGCGGAAGCGCCTACGAGCAGTACTTC

d_call: .
j_call: TRBJ2-3
clone_size: .
v_call: TRBV27
cdr3_aa: CASNPSGTSTDTQYF
cdr3_nt: TGTGCCAGCAACCCTTCCGGGACTAGCACAGATACGCAGTATTTT

d_call: TRBD1
j_call: TRBJ1-2
clone_size: .
v_call: TRBV9
cdr3_aa: CASSTPGGHYGYTF
cdr3_nt: TGTGCCAGCAGTACGCCAGGGGGCCACTATGGCTACACCTTC

d_call: .
j_call: TRBJ1-2
clone_size: .
v_call: TRBV4-3
cdr3_aa: CASSRGRAIYGYTF
cdr3_nt: TGCGCCAGCAGTCGGGGCAGGGCGATCTATGGCTACACCTTC

d_call: .
j_call: TRBJ2-1
clone_size: few
v_call: TRBV30
cdr3_aa: CAWRNPRTPISYNEQFF
cdr3_nt: TGTGCCTGGAGGAACCCCCGGACACCTATCTCCTACAATGAGCAGTTCTTC

d_call: TRBD1
j_call: TRBJ2-5
clone_size: .
v_call: TRBV20-1
cdr3_aa: CSAPPGQGTETQYF
cdr3_nt: TGCAGTGCTCCGCCGGGACAGGGAACGGAGACCCAGTACTTC

d_call: TRBD1
j_call: TRBJ1-4
clone_size: .
v_call: TRBV6-2/TRBV6-3
cdr3_aa: CASGSPDRAWEKLFF
cdr3_nt: TGTGCCAGCGGCTCACCGGACAGGGCCTGGGAAAAACTGTTTTTT

d_call: TRBD1
j_call: TRBJ1-1
clone_size: .
v_call: TRBV19
cdr3_aa: CASSTLGGRVNTEAFF
cdr3_nt: TGTGCCAGTAGCACTCTAGGGGGCAGAGTGAACACTGAAGCTTTCTTT

d_call: TRBD1
j_call: TRBJ2-1
clone_size: .
v_call: TRBV27
cdr3_aa: CASSTTGSDEQFF
cdr3_nt: TGTGCCAGCAGTACGACAGGGAGCGATGAGCAGTTCTTC

d_call: .
j_call: TRBJ2-1
clone_size: .
v_call: TRBV3-1
cdr3_aa: CASSQGVGVAYNEQFF
cdr3_nt: TGTGCCAGCAGCCAAGGGGTCGGGGTCGCTTACAATGAGCAGTTCTTC

d_call: TRBD1
j_call: TRBJ2-7
clone_size: .
v_call: TRBV11-1
cdr3_aa: CASSLTGTGIYEQYF
cdr3_nt: TGTGCCAGCAGCTTAACCGGGACAGGGATTTACGAGCAGTACTTC

d_call: .
j_call: TRBJ1-1
clone_size: .
v_call: TRBV20-1
cdr3_aa: CSARYPNTEAFF
cdr3_nt: TGCAGTGCTAGATACCCGAACACTGAAGCTTTCTTT

d_call: .
j_call: TRBJ2-7
clone_size: .
v_call: TRBV10-3
cdr3_aa: CAISGGGGETYEQYF
cdr3_nt: TGTGCCATCAGCGGTGGGGGGGGCGAAACCTACGAGCAGTACTTC

d_call: .
j_call: TRBJ1-2
clone_size: .
v_call: TRBV21-1
cdr3_aa: CASSSRHQDYGYTF
cdr3_nt: TGTGCCAGCAGCAGTCGACATCAGGACTATGGCTACACCTTC

d_call: .
j_call: TRBJ2-2
clone_size: .
v_call: TRBV7-3
cdr3_aa: CASSPGPEFANTGELFF
cdr3_nt: TGTGCCAGCAGCCCGGGACCTGAATTCGCGAACACCGGAGAGCTGTTTTTT

d_call: .
j_call: TRBJ1-6
clone_size: .
v_call: TRBV11-2
cdr3_aa: CASSPGQSISPLHF
cdr3_nt: TGTGCCAGCAGCCCGGGGCAGAGTATATCACCCCTCCACTTT

d_call: .
j_call: TRBJ1-1
clone_size: .
v_call: TRBV6-5
cdr3_aa: CASSLARGNTEAFF
cdr3_nt: TGTGCCAGCAGTTTGGCCAGGGGGAACACTGAAGCTTTCTTT

d_call: TRBD2
j_call: TRBJ2-1
clone_size: .
v_call: TRBV20-1
cdr3_aa: CSARDRIAGSSYNEQFF
cdr3_nt: TGCAGTGCTAGAGATCGGATAGCGGGTAGCTCCTACAATGAGCAGTTCTTC

d_call: .
j_call: TRBJ1-1
clone_size: .
v_call: TRBV4-1
cdr3_aa: CASSQDGAGAEAFF
cdr3_nt: TGCGCCAGCAGCCAAGATGGTGCGGGAGCTGAAGCTTTCTTT

d_call: .
j_call: TRBJ2-5
clone_size: .
v_call: TRBV16
cdr3_aa: CASSQFGVKEETQYF
cdr3_nt: TGTGCCAGCAGCCAATTCGGGGTTAAGGAGGAGACCCAGTACTTC

d_call: .
j_call: TRBJ2-3
clone_size: once
v_call: TRBV6-6
cdr3_aa: CASSFDKMGSTDTQYF
cdr3_nt: TGTGCCAGCAGTTTTGACAAGATGGGCTCCACAGATACGCAGTATTTT

d_call: .
j_call: TRBJ2-5
clone_size: .
v_call: TRBV6-5
cdr3_aa: CASSYLKLVQETQYF
cdr3_nt: TGTGCCAGCAGTTATCTTAAGCTGGTCCAAGAGACCCAGTACTTC

d_call: .
j_call: TRBJ1-5
clone_size: .
v_call: TRBV24-1
cdr3_aa: CATSDLNGNQPQHF
cdr3_nt: TGTGCCACCAGTGATTTAAACGGCAATCAGCCCCAGCATTTT

d_call: .
j_call: TRBJ2-1
clone_size: .
v_call: TRBV4-3
cdr3_aa: CASSQALSSYNEQFF
cdr3_nt: TGCGCCAGCAGCCAAGCCTTGAGCTCCTACAATGAGCAGTTCTTC

d_call: TRBD1
j_call: TRBJ2-1
clone_size: .
v_call: TRBV7-9
cdr3_aa: CASSWRQGLSEQFF
cdr3_nt: TGTGCCAGCAGCTGGAGACAGGGTTTGAGTGAGCAGTTCTTC